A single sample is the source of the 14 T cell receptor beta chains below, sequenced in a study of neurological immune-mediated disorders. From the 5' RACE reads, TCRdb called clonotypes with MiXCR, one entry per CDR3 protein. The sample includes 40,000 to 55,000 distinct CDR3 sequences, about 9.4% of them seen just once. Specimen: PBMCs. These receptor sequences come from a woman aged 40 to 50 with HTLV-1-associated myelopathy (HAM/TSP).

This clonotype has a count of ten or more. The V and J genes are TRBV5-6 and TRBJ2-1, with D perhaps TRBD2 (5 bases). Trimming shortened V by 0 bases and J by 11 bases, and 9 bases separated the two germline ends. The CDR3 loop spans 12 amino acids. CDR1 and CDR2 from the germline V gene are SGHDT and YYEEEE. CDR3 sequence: CASSLVAGQQFF. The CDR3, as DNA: TGTGCCAGCAGCTTGGTGGCGGGTCAGCAGTTCTTC.

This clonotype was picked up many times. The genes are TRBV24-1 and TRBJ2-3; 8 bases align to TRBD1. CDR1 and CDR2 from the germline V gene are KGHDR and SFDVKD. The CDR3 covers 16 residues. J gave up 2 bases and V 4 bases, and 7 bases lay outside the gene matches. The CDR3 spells CATSESRGPHTDTQYF. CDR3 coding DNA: TGTGCCACCAGTGAGTCCAGGGGGCCGCACACAGATACGCAGTATTTT.

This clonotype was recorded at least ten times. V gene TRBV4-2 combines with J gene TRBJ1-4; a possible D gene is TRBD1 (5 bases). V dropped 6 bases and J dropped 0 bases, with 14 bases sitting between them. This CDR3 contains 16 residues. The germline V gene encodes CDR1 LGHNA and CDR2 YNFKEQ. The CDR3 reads CASRGGEPATNEKLFF. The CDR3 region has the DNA TGTGCCAGCAGGGGGGGGGAACCAGCAACTAATGAAAAACTGTTTTTT.

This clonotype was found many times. The CDR3 DNA reads TGTGCCACCAGTGATGCGACAGGTAGCAATCAGCCCCAGCATTTT. Its translation is CATSDATGSNQPQHF. The J gene is TRBJ1-5, the V gene TRBV24-1; weak D call: TRBD1 (6 bases). Germline V gene sequence: CDR1 KGHDR, CDR2 SFDVKD. Deletions cut 3 bases from V and 0 bases from J, with 8 bases between. The CDR3 spans 15 residues.

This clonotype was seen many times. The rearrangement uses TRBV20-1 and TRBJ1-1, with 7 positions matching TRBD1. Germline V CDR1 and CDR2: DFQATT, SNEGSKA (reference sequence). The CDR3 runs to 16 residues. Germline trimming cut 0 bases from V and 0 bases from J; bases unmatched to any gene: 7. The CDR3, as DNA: TGCAGTGCTAGAGATCTTTCAGGGGGGATGAACACTGAAGCTTTCTTT. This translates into CSARDLSGGMNTEAFF.

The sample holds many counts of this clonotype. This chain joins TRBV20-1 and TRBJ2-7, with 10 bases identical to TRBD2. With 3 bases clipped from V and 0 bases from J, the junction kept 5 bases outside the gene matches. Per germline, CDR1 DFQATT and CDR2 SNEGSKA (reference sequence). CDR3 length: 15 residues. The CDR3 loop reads CSARAGLADSYEQYF. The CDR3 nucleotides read TGCAGTGCTAGGGCAGGACTAGCGGACTCCTACGAGCAGTACTTC.

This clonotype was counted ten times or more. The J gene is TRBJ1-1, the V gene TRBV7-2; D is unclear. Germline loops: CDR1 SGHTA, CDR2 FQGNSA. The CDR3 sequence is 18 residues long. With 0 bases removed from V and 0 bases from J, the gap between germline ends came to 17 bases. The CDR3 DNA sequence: TGTGCCAGCAGCTTAGCCTTGGTCAGCACCCATTTGAACACTGAAGCTTTCTTT. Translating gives CASSLALVSTHLNTEAFF.

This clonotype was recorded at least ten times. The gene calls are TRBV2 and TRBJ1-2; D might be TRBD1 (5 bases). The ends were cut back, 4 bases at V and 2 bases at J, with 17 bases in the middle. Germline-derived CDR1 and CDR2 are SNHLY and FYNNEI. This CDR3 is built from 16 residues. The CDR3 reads CASSGRVGDVNYGYTF. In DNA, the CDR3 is TGTGCCAGCAGTGGAAGGGTAGGGGACGTCAACTATGGCTACACCTTC.

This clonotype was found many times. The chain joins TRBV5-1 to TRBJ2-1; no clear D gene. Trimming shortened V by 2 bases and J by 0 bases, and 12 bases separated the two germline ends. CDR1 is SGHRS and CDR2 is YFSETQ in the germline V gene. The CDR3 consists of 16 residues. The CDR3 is CASSLEALSSYNEQFF. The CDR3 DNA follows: TGCGCCAGCAGCTTAGAGGCGCTAAGCTCCTACAATGAGCAGTTCTTC. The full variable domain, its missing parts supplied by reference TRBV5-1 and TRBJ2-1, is KAGVTQTPRYLIKTRGQQVTLSCSPISGHRSVSWYQQTPGQGLQFLFEYFSETQRNKGNFPGRFSGRQFSNSRSEMNVSTLELGDSALYLCASSLEALSSYNEQFFGPGTRLTVL.

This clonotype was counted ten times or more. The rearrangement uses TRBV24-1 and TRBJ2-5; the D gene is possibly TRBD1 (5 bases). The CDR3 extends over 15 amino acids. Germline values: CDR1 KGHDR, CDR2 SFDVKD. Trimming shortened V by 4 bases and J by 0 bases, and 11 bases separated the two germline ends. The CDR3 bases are TGTGCCACCAGTGACGGAAAGACAGACCAAGAGACCCAGTACTTC. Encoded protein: CATSDGKTDQETQYF.

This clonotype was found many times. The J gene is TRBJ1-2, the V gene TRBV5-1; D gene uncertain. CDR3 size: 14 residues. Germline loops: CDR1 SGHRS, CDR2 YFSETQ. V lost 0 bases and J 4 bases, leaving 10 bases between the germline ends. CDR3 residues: CASSLDKALYGYTF. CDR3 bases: TGCGCCAGCAGCTTGGATAAGGCGCTCTATGGCTACACCTTC. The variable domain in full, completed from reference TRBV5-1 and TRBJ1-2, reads KAGVTQTPRYLIKTRGQQVTLSCSPISGHRSVSWYQQTPGQGLQFLFEYFSETQRNKGNFPGRFSGRQFSNSRSEMNVSTLELGDSALYLCASSLDKALYGYTFGSGTRLTVV.

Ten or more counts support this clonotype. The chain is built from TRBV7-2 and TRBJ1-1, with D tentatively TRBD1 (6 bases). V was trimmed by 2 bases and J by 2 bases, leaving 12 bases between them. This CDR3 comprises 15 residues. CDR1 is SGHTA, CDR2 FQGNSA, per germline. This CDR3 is CASSLRGPSNTEAFF. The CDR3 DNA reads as TGTGCCAGCAGCTTACGGGGGCCCTCTAACACTGAAGCTTTCTTT.

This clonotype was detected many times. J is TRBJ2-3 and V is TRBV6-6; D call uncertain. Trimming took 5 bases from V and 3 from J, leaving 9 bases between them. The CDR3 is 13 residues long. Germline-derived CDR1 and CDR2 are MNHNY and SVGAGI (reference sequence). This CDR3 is CASSPFPTDTQYF. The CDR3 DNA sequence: TGTGCCAGCAGTCCTTTTCCTACAGATACGCAGTATTTT.

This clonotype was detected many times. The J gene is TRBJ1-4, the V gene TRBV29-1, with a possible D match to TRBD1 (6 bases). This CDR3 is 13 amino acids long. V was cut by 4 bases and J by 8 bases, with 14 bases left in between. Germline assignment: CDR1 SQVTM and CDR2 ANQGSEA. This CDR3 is CSVGGKGGEKLFF. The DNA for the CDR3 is TGCAGCGTTGGAGGGAAAGGGGGAGAAAAACTGTTTTTT.